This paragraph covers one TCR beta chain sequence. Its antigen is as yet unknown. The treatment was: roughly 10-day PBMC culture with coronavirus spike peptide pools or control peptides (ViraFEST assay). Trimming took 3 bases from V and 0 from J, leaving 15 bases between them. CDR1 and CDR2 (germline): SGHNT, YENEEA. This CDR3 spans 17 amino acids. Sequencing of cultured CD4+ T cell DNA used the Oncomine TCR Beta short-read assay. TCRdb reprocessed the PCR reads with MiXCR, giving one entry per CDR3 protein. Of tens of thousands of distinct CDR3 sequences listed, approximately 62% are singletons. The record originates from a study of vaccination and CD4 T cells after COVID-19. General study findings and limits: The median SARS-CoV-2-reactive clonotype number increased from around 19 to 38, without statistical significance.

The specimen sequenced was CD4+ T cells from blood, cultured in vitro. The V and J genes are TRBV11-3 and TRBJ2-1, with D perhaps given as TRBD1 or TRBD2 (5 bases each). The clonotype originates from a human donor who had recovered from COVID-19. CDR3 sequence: CASSFRTRTNSYNEQFF. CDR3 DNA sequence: TGTGCCAGCAGCTTCCGGACTCGGACAAACTCCTACAATGAGCAGTTCTTC.